This T cell receptor beta chain was captured by sequencing in a study of regulatory and conventional T cells in breast cancer (dated by TCRdb to about 2015). Measured from the cysteine to the phenylalanine, the CDR3 is 17 residues long. Of all the DNA, just the CDR3 is kept, 51 bases in frame from base 1. The germline V gene (reference sequence) provides CDR1 LGHDT and CDR2 YNNKEL. Relative to germline, V is 0 bases shorter and J is 2 bases shorter, with 13 bases between their ends. A word on this clonotype: Its antigen target is currently unknown. The sample holds no much larger clone one base away, and base qualities are not on file.

The library came from PCR. Instrument used: Illumina MiSeq. TCRdb reprocessed the public reads (quality trimming at Q25 with fastp, clone calling with MiXCR) and kept in-frame beta chains. For every CDR3 protein sequence, its rows merge into one entry that carries the most common genes and DNA. Counted in this sample were about 9,600 distinct CDR3 sequences; about 32% of them appeared once. The leading ten clones occupy over 5% of the sample. The chain is assembled from TRBV3-1 and TRBJ1-4, and the D gene may be TRBD1, 5 bases matching. Sequenced material: conventional T cells from blood. The source is a male donor in good health. In nucleotides, the sequence is TGTGCCAGCAGCCAAGATCTCGGACAAGGGACTAATGAAAAACTGTTTTTT. Translated, this gives CASSQDLGQGTNEKLFF.